Listed below are T cell receptor beta chains from one sample, sequenced in a study of tumor and adjacent non-tumor tissue in lung cancer. TCRdb re-called the multiplex PCR reads through MiXCR, storing one row per CDR3 protein. Among about 67,000 distinct CDR3 sequences listed, more than 75% were seen once. Sample: distant non-tumor lung tissue. These receptors came from a man between 60 and 75 years old with non-small cell lung cancer. Each CDR3 is given with its conserved first and last residue. A D gene is named only where the DNA matches it firmly. Expanded clones are given a class, and other clones once, few, many or no size at all.

V gene	J gene	D gene	clone size	CDR3 protein	CDR3 DNA
TRBV20-1	TRBJ1-5	.	once	CSAGLWDNQVQHF	TGCAGTGCTGGGTTGTGGGACAATCAGGTCCAGCATTTT
TRBV11-2	TRBJ1-4	.	few	CASSDQEKLFF	TGTGCCAGCAGTGATCAGGAAAAACTGTTTTTT
TRBV6-5	TRBJ2-1	.	.	CGSHPSENEQFF	TGTGGCAGTCACCCCAGTGAGAATGAGCAGTTCTTC
TRBV29-1	TRBJ2-7	.	.	CSVVCAYEQYF	TGCAGCGTTGTGTGTGCCTACGAGCAGTACTTC
TRBV6-5	TRBJ1-1	.	.	CASSYGGPVSTEAVF	TGTGCCAGTAGTTACGGCGGTCCGGTGTCCACTGAAGCTGTCTTT
TRBV10-1	TRBJ2-1	TRBD2	.	CASSGSGSSYNEQFF	TGTGCCAGCAGTGGAAGCGGGAGTTCCTACAATGAGCAGTTCTTC
TRBV5-5	TRBJ2-7	.	.	CASSSLAGEHYF	TGTGCCAGTAGCTCCCTAGCTGGGGAGCACTACTTC
TRBV4-1	TRBJ2-5	TRBD1	.	CASRKIRQGGEETQYF	TGCGCCAGCAGAAAAATTAGACAGGGGGGGGAAGAGACCCAGTACTTC
TRBV29-1	TRBJ2-7	.	.	CSAVAGPSNQYF	TGCAGCGCCGTCGCAGGCCCCAGCAATCAGTACTTC
TRBV5-1	TRBJ2-5	.	.	CASSLNQGRETQCF	TGCGCCAGCAGCTTGAATCAGGGACGGGAGACCCAATGCTTC
TRBV29-1	TRBJ1-1	TRBD1	.	CSASAGGDTEVFF	TGCAGCGCCTCCGCAGGGGGGGACACAGAAGTTTTCTTT
TRBV4-1	TRBJ2-1	.	.	CASSQDEVSYNEQFF	TGCGCCAGTAGCCAAGATGAGGTCTCCTACAATGAGCAGTTCTTC
TRBV6-5	TRBJ2-1	TRBD2	.	CACSYASGIHYEQFF	TGTGCCTGCAGTTACGCAAGCGGGATTCATTATGAGCAGTTCTTC
TRBV28	TRBJ1-2	.	.	CASIYGAGVFYGYIF	TGTGCCAGCATTTATGGGGCCGGGGTTTTCTATGGCTACATCTTC
TRBV30	TRBJ2-3	.	.	CARSGGQNQPQYF	TGTGCCAGGAGTGGGGGGCAAAATCAGCCCCAGTATTTT
TRBV4-2	TRBJ2-7	.	.	CASSQDGRAYEQYF	TGTGCTAGCAGCCAAGATGGTAGGGCCTACGAGCAGTACTTC
TRBV11-1	TRBJ2-5	.	.	CASSKDMYQENQYF	TGTGCCAGTAGCAAAGACATGTACCAAGAGAACCAGTACTTC